The present entry profiles one T cell receptor (beta chain) with its context. The data were obtained in a study of cytomegalovirus exposure and HLA in healthy donors. Primers included in the PCR were 60 Vbeta and 13 Jbeta primers. Repertoires were generated with immunoSEQ multiplex PCR, while TCRdb's copy carries only in-frame clones and drops some. This sample has 200,000 or so clones; 75% to 85% occur once, and the top ten carry approximately 0.4%. Deletions cut 4 bases from V and 11 bases from J, with 26 bases between. The CDR3 covers 17 residues. Looked up from germline, CDR1 is LGHNA and CDR2 is YSLEER.

The chain is built from TRBV4-3 and TRBJ1-4, with D possibly TRBD1 on 5 matching bases. Sequencing was carried out using PBMCs. The TCR originated in a male donor in good health and CMV-seropositive. The CDR3 region is CASSLTVTGRESGKLFF. CDR3 nucleotide sequence: TGCGCCAGCAGCCTGACAGTTACTGGACGGGAGTCGGGGAAACTGTTTTTT.